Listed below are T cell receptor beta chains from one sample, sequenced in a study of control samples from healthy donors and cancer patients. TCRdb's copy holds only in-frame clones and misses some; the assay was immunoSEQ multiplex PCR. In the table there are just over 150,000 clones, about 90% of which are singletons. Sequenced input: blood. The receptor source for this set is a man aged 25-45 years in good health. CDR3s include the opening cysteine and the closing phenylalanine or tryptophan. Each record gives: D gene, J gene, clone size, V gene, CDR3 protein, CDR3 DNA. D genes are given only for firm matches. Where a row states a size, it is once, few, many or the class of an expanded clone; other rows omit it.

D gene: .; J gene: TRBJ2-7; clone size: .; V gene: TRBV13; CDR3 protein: CASSYSGTQPEEQYF; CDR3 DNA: TGTGCCAGCAGCTACTCCGGGACCCAACCGGAAGAGCAGTACTTC
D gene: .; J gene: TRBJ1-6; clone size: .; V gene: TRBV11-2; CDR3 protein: CASSPPGGARSPLHF; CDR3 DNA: TGTGCCAGCAGCCCCCCCGGGGGGGCTAGGTCACCCCTCCACTTT
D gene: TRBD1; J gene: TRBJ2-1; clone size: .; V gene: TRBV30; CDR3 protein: CAWSVRGRGYNEQFF; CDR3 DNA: TGTGCCTGGAGTGTACGTGGCAGGGGGTACAATGAGCAGTTCTTC
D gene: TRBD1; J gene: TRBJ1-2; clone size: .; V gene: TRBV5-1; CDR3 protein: CASSWGDRGEGYTF; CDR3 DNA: TGCGCCAGCAGTTGGGGGGACAGGGGAGAGGGCTACACCTTC
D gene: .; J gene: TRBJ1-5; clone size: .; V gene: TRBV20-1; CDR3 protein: CSARGNQPQHF; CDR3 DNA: TGCAGTGCTAGGGGGAATCAGCCCCAGCATTTT
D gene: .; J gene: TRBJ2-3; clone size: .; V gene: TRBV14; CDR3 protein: CASSSLGAPEYF; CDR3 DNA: TGTGCCAGCAGCTCCCTGGGCGCCCCCGAGTATTTT
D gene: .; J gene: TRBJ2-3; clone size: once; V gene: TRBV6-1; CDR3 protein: CASSETSPPDTQYF; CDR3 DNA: TGTGCCAGCAGTGAAACATCTCCCCCGGATACGCAGTATTTT
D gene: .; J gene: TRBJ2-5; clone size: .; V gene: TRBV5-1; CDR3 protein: CASSLGVTVYQETQYF; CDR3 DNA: TGCGCCAGCAGCTTGGGGGTGACAGTCTACCAAGAGACCCAGTACTTC
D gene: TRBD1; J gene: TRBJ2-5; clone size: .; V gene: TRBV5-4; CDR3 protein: CASSSTGVETQYF; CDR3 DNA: TGTGCCAGCAGCTCGACAGGGGTGGAGACCCAGTACTTC
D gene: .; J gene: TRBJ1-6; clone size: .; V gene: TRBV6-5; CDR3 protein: CASSKSGQFNSPLHF; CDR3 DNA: TGTGCCAGCAGTAAATCGGGCCAATTTAATTCACCCCTCCACTTT
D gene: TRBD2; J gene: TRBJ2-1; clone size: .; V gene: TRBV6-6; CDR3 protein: CASSHTEAGASYNEQFF; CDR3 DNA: TGTGCCAGCAGTCACACGGAAGCGGGAGCATCCTACAATGAGCAGTTCTTC
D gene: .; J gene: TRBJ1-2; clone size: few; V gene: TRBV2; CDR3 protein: CASSEKGVQGSGYTF; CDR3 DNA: TGTGCCAGCAGTGAAAAGGGGGTTCAGGGGAGCGGCTACACCTTC
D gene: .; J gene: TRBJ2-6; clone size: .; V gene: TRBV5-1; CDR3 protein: CASSALGSAGSGANVLTF; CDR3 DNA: TGCGCCAGCAGCGCCTTGGGGTCTGCCGGCTCTGGGGCCAACGTCCTGACTTTC
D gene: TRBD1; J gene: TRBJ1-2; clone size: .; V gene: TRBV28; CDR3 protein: CASSPTGGGRGYTF; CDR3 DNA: TGTGCCAGCAGCCCAACAGGGGGCGGTCGTGGCTACACCTTC
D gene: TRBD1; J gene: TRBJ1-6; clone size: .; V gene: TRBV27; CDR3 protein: CASSLKGAPSPLHF; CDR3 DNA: TGTGCCAGCAGTTTAAAGGGGGCCCCTTCACCCCTCCACTTT
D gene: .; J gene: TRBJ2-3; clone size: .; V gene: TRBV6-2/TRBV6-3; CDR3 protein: CASSYPFQGRDTQYF; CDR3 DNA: TGTGCCAGCAGTTACCCCTTCCAGGGGAGAGATACGCAGTATTTT
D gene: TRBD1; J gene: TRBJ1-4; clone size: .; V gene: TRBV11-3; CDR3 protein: CASSSARDRRLENEKLFF; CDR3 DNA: TGTGCCAGCAGCTCGGCCCGGGACAGACGGTTAGAAAATGAAAAACTGTTTTTT
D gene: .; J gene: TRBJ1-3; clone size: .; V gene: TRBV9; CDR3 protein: CASSVGSVSESGNTIYF; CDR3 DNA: TGTGCCAGCAGCGTAGGATCAGTCTCTGAATCTGGAAACACCATATATTTT
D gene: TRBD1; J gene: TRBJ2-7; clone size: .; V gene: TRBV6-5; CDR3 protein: CASSPGQGIFHEQYF; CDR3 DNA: TGTGCCAGCAGCCCCGGACAGGGCATCTTTCACGAGCAGTACTTC
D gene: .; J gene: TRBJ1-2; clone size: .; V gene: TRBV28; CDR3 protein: CASSLPYTGGNYGYTF; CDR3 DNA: TGTGCCAGCAGTTTACCCTACACAGGCGGTAACTATGGCTACACCTTC
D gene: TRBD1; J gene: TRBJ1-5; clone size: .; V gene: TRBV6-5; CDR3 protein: CASGAQGSNQPQHF; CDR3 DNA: TGTGCCAGCGGGGCACAGGGGAGTAATCAGCCCCAGCATTTT
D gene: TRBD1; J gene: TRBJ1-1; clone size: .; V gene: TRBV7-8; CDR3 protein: CASSLGQGINEAFF; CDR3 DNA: TGTGCCAGCAGCTTAGGACAGGGGATTAATGAAGCTTTCTTT
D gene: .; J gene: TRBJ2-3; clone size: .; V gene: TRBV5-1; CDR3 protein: CASSFQGLGTDTQYF; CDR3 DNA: TGCGCCAGCAGCTTCCAGGGATTGGGCACAGATACGCAGTATTTT
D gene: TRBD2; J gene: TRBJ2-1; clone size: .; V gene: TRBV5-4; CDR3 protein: CASSLSSGGYNEQFF; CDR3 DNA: TGTGCCAGCAGCTTATCAAGCGGGGGGTACAATGAGCAGTTCTTC
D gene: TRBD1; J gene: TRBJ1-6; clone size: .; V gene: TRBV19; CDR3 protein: CASMGTGWGSPLHF; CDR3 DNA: TGTGCCAGTATGGGGACAGGTTGGGGTTCACCCCTCCACTTT
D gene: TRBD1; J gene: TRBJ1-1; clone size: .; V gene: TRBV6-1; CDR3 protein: CASSEAETGLTEAFF; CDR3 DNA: TGTGCCAGCAGTGAAGCAGAGACAGGGCTCACTGAAGCTTTCTTT
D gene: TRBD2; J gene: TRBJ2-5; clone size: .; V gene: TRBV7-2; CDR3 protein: CASSGGSQETQYF; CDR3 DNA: TGTGCCAGCAGCGGCGGGAGCCAAGAGACCCAGTACTTC
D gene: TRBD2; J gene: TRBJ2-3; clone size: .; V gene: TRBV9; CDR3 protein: CASSTRMTSGSTDTQYF; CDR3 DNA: TGTGCCAGCAGCACCCGTATGACTAGCGGGAGCACAGATACGCAGTATTTT
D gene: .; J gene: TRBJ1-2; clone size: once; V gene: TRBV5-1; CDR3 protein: CASSLAEFYGYTF; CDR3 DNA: TGCGCCAGCAGCTTGGCAGAGTTTTATGGCTACACCTTC
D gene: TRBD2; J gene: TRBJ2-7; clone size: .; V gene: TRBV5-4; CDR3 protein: CASSLEGTSSEQYF; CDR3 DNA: TGTGCCAGCAGCTTGGAAGGGACTAGCAGCGAGCAGTACTTC
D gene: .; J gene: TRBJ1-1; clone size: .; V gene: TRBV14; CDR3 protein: CASSQDLGQPNTEAFF; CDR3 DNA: TGTGCCAGCAGCCAAGACCTAGGACAGCCGAACACTGAAGCTTTCTTT
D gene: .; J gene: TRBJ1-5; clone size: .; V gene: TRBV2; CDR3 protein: CASRGSGMDNQPQHF; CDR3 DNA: TGTGCCAGCAGGGGGTCGGGCATGGACAATCAGCCCCAGCATTTT
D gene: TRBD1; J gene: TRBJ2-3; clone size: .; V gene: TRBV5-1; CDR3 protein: CASSLPTGGGTDTQYF; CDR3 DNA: TGCGCCAGCAGCTTGCCAACAGGGGGTGGCACAGATACGCAGTATTTT
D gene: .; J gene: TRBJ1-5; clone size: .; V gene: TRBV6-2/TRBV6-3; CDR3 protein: CASSYSLGGEQPQHF; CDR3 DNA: TGTGCCAGCAGTTACTCCTTAGGAGGGGAGCAGCCCCAGCATTTT
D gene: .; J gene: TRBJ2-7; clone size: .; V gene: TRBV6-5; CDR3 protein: CASSYSPGPYEQYF; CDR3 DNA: TGTGCCAGCAGTTACTCGCCAGGGCCCTACGAGCAGTACTTC
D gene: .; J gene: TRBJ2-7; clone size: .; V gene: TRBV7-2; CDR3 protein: CASRPDRLGNYEQYF; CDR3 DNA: TGTGCCAGCAGACCTGACAGGCTGGGCAACTACGAGCAGTACTTC
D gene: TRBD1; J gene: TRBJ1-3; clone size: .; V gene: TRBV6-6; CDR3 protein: CASRGTGFSGNTIYF; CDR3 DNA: TGTGCCAGCAGGGGGACAGGGTTCTCTGGAAACACCATATATTTT
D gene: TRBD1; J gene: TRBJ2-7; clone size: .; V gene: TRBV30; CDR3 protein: CAWSVGQGDYEQYF; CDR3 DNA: TGTGCCTGGAGTGTAGGTCAGGGGGATTACGAGCAGTACTTC
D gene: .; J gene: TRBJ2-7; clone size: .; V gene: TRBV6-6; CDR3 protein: CASTQSGVYEQYF; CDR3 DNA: TGTGCCAGCACCCAATCGGGGGTTTACGAGCAGTACTTC
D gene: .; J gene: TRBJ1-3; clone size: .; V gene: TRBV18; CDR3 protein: CASSPWDTSGNTIYF; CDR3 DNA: TGTGCCAGCTCACCATGGGACACTTCTGGAAACACCATATATTTT